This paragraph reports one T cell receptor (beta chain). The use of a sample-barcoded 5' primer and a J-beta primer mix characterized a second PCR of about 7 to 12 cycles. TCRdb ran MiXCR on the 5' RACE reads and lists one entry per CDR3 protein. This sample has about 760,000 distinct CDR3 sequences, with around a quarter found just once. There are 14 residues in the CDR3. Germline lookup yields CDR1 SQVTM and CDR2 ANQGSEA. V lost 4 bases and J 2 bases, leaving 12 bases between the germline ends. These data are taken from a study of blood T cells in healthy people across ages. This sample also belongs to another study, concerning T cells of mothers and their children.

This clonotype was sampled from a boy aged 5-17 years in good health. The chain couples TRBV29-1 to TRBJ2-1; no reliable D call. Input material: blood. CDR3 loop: CSVVIDTTYNEQFF. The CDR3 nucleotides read TGCAGCGTTGTCATCGACACCACCTACAATGAGCAGTTCTTC.